These T cell receptor beta chains were read from a single sample in a study of shared T cell receptors in the human thymus. TCRdb's table, derived via immunoSEQ multiplex PCR, lists solely in-frame clones and lacks some. The sample shows roughly 560,000 clones, around 78% of them seen only once. These data also formed part of another study, on human thymus T cells.

Sample: thymocytes. Receptors originate from a boy under two years old with a congenital heart defect. CDR3s include the opening cysteine and the closing phenylalanine or tryptophan. The order of the fields is J gene, V gene, clone size, D gene, CDR3 DNA, CDR3 protein. The D gene is left open where the match is weak. Expanded clones get a size class; other rows say once, few or many, or leave the size out.

J gene: TRBJ1-6
V gene: TRBV29-1
clone size: -
D gene: -
CDR3 DNA: TGCAGCGTTCTATGGGCAGGGGATAATTCACCCCTCCACTTT
CDR3 protein: CSVLWAGDNSPLHF

J gene: TRBJ2-1
V gene: TRBV29-1
clone size: -
D gene: TRBD2
CDR3 DNA: TGCAGCGCCGGACTAGCGGGCCCGCGCTCCTACAATGAGCAGTTCTTC
CDR3 protein: CSAGLAGPRSYNEQFF

J gene: TRBJ2-7
V gene: TRBV6-6
clone size: -
D gene: -
CDR3 DNA: TGTGCCAGCAGTTACTTCCGGGACACAGGCTCCTACGAGCAGTACTTC
CDR3 protein: CASSYFRDTGSYEQYF

J gene: TRBJ2-5
V gene: TRBV6-1
clone size: -
D gene: -
CDR3 DNA: TGTGCCAGCAGTGGCCTTAGATACAGGGTAGGGGAGACCCAGTACTTC
CDR3 protein: CASSGLRYRVGETQYF

J gene: TRBJ1-1
V gene: TRBV7-9
clone size: few
D gene: TRBD1
CDR3 DNA: TGTGCCAGCAGCAAGATTCCGGGACAGGGGGGAACTGAAGCTTTCTTT
CDR3 protein: CASSKIPGQGGTEAFF

J gene: TRBJ2-5
V gene: TRBV6-1
clone size: -
D gene: -
CDR3 DNA: TGTGCCAGCATGGGCAAGGAATTCGGAGAGACCCAGTACTTC
CDR3 protein: CASMGKEFGETQYF

J gene: TRBJ1-3
V gene: TRBV27
clone size: -
D gene: TRBD1
CDR3 DNA: TGTGCCAGCAGTAAGATACGACAGGGCGCCTCCGGAAACACCATATATTTT
CDR3 protein: CASSKIRQGASGNTIYF

J gene: TRBJ2-1
V gene: TRBV18
clone size: -
D gene: TRBD1
CDR3 DNA: TGTGCCAGCTCACCGCCACAGGGGGCCTACAATGAGCAGTTCTTC
CDR3 protein: CASSPPQGAYNEQFF

J gene: TRBJ2-7
V gene: TRBV27
clone size: -
D gene: TRBD1
CDR3 DNA: TGTGCCAGCAGTCATCACCGGGACAGGGGCGCCCTTGGGGAGTACTTC
CDR3 protein: CASSHHRDRGALGEYF

J gene: TRBJ2-7
V gene: TRBV6-4
clone size: -
D gene: -
CDR3 DNA: TGTGCCAGCAGTGACGTTATAGGGAGGCCCTCCTACGAGCAGTACTTC
CDR3 protein: CASSDVIGRPSYEQYF

J gene: TRBJ2-7
V gene: TRBV6-1
clone size: -
D gene: -
CDR3 DNA: TGTGCCAGCAGGGACCTCACAGGCAGCTCCTACGAGCAGTACTTC
CDR3 protein: CASRDLTGSSYEQYF

J gene: TRBJ1-1
V gene: TRBV14
clone size: few
D gene: TRBD1
CDR3 DNA: TGTGCCAGCAGCCAAGATCAGGTGACAGGGGTCACTGAAGCTTTCTTT
CDR3 protein: CASSQDQVTGVTEAFF

J gene: TRBJ1-1
V gene: TRBV5-1
clone size: once
D gene: -
CDR3 DNA: TGCGCCAGCAGCTTGGATCCTTCAGGGAACACTGAAGCTTTCTTT
CDR3 protein: CASSLDPSGNTEAFF

J gene: TRBJ2-3
V gene: TRBV5-1
clone size: -
D gene: TRBD1
CDR3 DNA: TGCGCCAGCAGCTTGGACCAGGGGGCAGGGGATACGCAGTATTTT
CDR3 protein: CASSLDQGAGDTQYF

J gene: TRBJ2-1
V gene: TRBV6-1
clone size: -
D gene: TRBD1
CDR3 DNA: TGTGCCAGCAGGGAACAGGGGAATGAGCAGTTCTTC
CDR3 protein: CASREQGNEQFF

J gene: TRBJ1-2
V gene: TRBV4-3
clone size: -
D gene: TRBD1
CDR3 DNA: TGCGCCAGCAGACAAGGGACAGCCACTAACTATGGCTACACCTTC
CDR3 protein: CASRQGTATNYGYTF

J gene: TRBJ2-2
V gene: TRBV7-2
clone size: -
D gene: TRBD2
CDR3 DNA: TGTGCCAGCAGCTTAATTGAAGCGGGGATGAACACCGGGGAGCTGTTTTTT
CDR3 protein: CASSLIEAGMNTGELFF

J gene: TRBJ2-7
V gene: TRBV7-9
clone size: -
D gene: -
CDR3 DNA: TGTGCCAGCAGCTTAGGGCTAGCGCCCACCTACGAGCAGTACTTC
CDR3 protein: CASSLGLAPTYEQYF

J gene: TRBJ2-1
V gene: TRBV27
clone size: -
D gene: -
CDR3 DNA: TGTCCCTTCGGCGGGTCCTACAATGAGCAGTTCTTC
CDR3 protein: CPFGGSYNEQFF

J gene: TRBJ2-3
V gene: TRBV7-3
clone size: -
D gene: -
CDR3 DNA: TGTGCCAGCAGCTTAAACGGTTGCACAGATACGCAGTATTTT
CDR3 protein: CASSLNGCTDTQYF

J gene: TRBJ2-1
V gene: TRBV27
clone size: -
D gene: -
CDR3 DNA: TGTGCCAGCACCCGCGGAGCGGACTGTGAGCAGTTCTTC
CDR3 protein: CASTRGADCEQFF

J gene: TRBJ1-2
V gene: TRBV27
clone size: -
D gene: TRBD1
CDR3 DNA: TGTGCCAGCAGCCTCAGTGGAGGGACAGGGGCGCGGTATGGCTACACCTTC
CDR3 protein: CASSLSGGTGARYGYTF

J gene: TRBJ2-7
V gene: TRBV18
clone size: -
D gene: TRBD2
CDR3 DNA: TGTGCCAGCTCAGGGGGACTAGCGGGACCCTACGAGCAGTACTTC
CDR3 protein: CASSGGLAGPYEQYF

J gene: TRBJ1-2
V gene: TRBV4-2
clone size: -
D gene: -
CDR3 DNA: TGTGCCAGCAGCCAGGGCCGTTCTAACCCCCGGGGGTATGGCTACACCTTC
CDR3 protein: CASSQGRSNPRGYGYTF

J gene: TRBJ2-7
V gene: TRBV28
clone size: -
D gene: -
CDR3 DNA: TGTGCCAGCACCACAGACCGGCTAGCATCCGAGCAGTACTTC
CDR3 protein: CASTTDRLASEQYF

J gene: TRBJ1-2
V gene: TRBV6-1
clone size: few
D gene: TRBD1
CDR3 DNA: TGTGCCTCCCGACAGGGGGCCGATGGCTACACCTTC
CDR3 protein: CASRQGADGYTF

J gene: TRBJ2-7
V gene: TRBV15
clone size: few
D gene: TRBD1
CDR3 DNA: TGTGCCACCAGCAGGGTGGGACAGGGCGAGGGGGAGCAGTACTTC
CDR3 protein: CATSRVGQGEGEQYF

J gene: TRBJ2-7
V gene: TRBV19
clone size: -
D gene: -
CDR3 DNA: TGTGCCAGTAAGGACATCGGACCTGACTCCTACGAGCAGTACTTC
CDR3 protein: CASKDIGPDSYEQYF

J gene: TRBJ2-2
V gene: TRBV5-4
clone size: -
D gene: -
CDR3 DNA: TGTGCCAGCAGCCCGTCGTTTGCCGGGGAGCTGTTTTTT
CDR3 protein: CASSPSFAGELFF

J gene: TRBJ2-2
V gene: TRBV14
clone size: -
D gene: -
CDR3 DNA: TGTGCCAGCAGCCAAGATTGCGTTTCTCATTCACTATACGGGAACACCGGGGAGCTGTTTTTT
CDR3 protein: CASSQDCVSHSLYGNTGELFF

J gene: TRBJ1-2
V gene: TRBV11-2
clone size: -
D gene: -
CDR3 DNA: TGTGCCAGCAGCCTCGTGAAACAGGCTAACTATGGCTACACCTTC
CDR3 protein: CASSLVKQANYGYTF

J gene: TRBJ1-1
V gene: TRBV5-4
clone size: once
D gene: TRBD1
CDR3 DNA: TGTGCCAGCAGCTTGCCCGGACAGGGGAACACTGAAGCTTTCTTT
CDR3 protein: CASSLPGQGNTEAFF